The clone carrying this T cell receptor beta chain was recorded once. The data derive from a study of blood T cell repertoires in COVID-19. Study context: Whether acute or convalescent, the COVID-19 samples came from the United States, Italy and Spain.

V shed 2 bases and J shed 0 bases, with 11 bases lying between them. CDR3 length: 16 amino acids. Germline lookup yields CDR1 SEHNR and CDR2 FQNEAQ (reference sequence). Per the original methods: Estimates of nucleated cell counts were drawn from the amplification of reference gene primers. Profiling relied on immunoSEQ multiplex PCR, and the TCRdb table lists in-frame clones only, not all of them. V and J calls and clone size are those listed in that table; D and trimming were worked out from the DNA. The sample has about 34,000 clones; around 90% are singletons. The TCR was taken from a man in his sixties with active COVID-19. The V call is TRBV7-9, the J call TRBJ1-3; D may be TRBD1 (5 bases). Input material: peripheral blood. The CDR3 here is CASSLQTASSGNTIYF. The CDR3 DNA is TGTGCCAGCAGCTTACAGACAGCTAGCTCTGGAAACACCATATATTTT.